This T cell receptor beta chain was documented in a study of beta chain features in type 1 diabetes. This clone showed up just a few times. Its antigen is unknown. The entirety of the isolated RNA underwent reverse transcription, so expressed TCRB transcripts were sequenced. Sequenced by immunoSEQ multiplex PCR; TCRdb stores in-frame clones only, minus some. The table lists some 330,000 clones, around 13% of them singletons. Findings and caveats of the study: Type 1 diabetes patients showed a moderate but significant shortening of TCRB CDR3s in all four CD4+ subsets. Unsettled here was the matter of whether HLA type influences TCRB rearrangement. Because the template was cDNA, high-expressing cells might be over-represented.

Purity of each sorted population was above 95%. The clonotype originates from a woman younger than 30 with type 1 diabetes. Sequenced sample: naive CD4+ T cells from blood.

The CDR3 DNA reads as TGTGCCAGCTCAACCCAGGGGTGGCCCCAGCATTTT. Its protein product is CASSTQGWPQHF. This sequence joins TRBV18 and TRBJ1-5; possible D gene TRBD1, 6 bases. Trimming removed 5 bases at V and 9 bases at J, with 11 bases between. The CDR3 is 12 residues long. Germline V gene sequence: CDR1 KGHSH, CDR2 LQKENI.